What follows are 26 T cell receptor beta chains derived from one specimen sequenced in a study of CD8 T cells in Susac syndrome. RNA, at about 0.5 to 1 ug, was reverse transcribed with random hexamers. TCRdb independently ran MiXCR on the immunoSEQ multiplex PCR reads; one entry per CDR3 protein. The table lists some 200,000 distinct CDR3 sequences, 80% to 95% of them singletons, with roughly 0.13% in the top ten. Sequenced input: CD8+ T cells from PBMCs. These receptor sequences come from a human donor with multiple sclerosis.

This chain links TRBV4-3 with TRBJ2-2; 8 bases fit TRBD1. CDR3 length: 15 residues. Germline CDR1 LGHNA, CDR2 YSLEER. V was clipped by 5 bases and J by 5 bases; unmatched bases: 7. For the CDR3, the DNA is TGCGCCAGCAGCAGTGACAGGGGTTCTACCGGGGAGCTGTTTTTT. Its translation: CASSSDRGSTGELFF.

In the case of this clonotype: Sequence at one end of the junction differs from germline and may be a read error. V is TRBV5-6 and J is TRBJ1-2; tentative D call: TRBD1 (6 bases). Germline lookup yields CDR1 SGHDT and CDR2 YYEEEE. The CDR3 has 16 residues. The CDR3 DNA reads TGTGCCAGCAGCTGGACGGGACAACTCTCTAACTATGGCCACACCTTC. It specifies CASSWTGQLSNYGHTF. Based on the CDR3 plus reference TRBV5-6 and TRBJ1-2, the full variable domain is DAGVTQSPTHLIKTRGQQVTLRCSPKSGHDTVSWYQQALGQGPQFIFQYYEEEERQRGNFPDRFSGHQFPNYSSELNVNALLLGDSALYLCASSWTGQLSNYGHTFGSGTRLTVV.

The chain links TRBV4-1 to TRBJ2-1; D is possibly TRBD2 (6 bases). The CDR3 is 16 amino acids. Germline V lookup: CDR1 MGHRA, CDR2 YSYEKL. V lost 1 base and J lost 5, with 15 bases in between. DNA for the CDR3: TGCGCCAGCAGCCAAGTAGGCGGGAAACGTAACAATGAGCAGTTCTTC. It specifies CASSQVGGKRNNEQFF.

The chain uses TRBV2 and TRBJ2-1; 8 bases map to TRBD2. This CDR3 region has 14 residues. J lost 9 bases, V lost 4 bases, and 8 bases had no gene match. Germline V gene sequence: CDR1 SNHLY, CDR2 FYNNEI. The CDR3 loop is CASSGVSGKGEQFF. The CDR3 DNA is TGTGCCAGCAGTGGGGTTAGCGGGAAGGGTGAGCAGTTCTTC.

As DNA, the CDR3 is TGCGCCAGCAGCTTGGGACCTACCAATCAGCCCCAGCATTTT. Protein sequence: CASSLGPTNQPQHF. The J gene is TRBJ1-5, the V gene TRBV5-1; no definite D call. The CDR3 is 14 amino acids. The V and J ends lost 0 bases and 3 bases respectively, with 7 bases between them. Germline V lookup: CDR1 SGHRS, CDR2 YFSETQ.

The chain combines TRBV6-5 with TRBJ2-1; 9 bases line up with TRBD2. Germline V gives CDR1 MNHEY, CDR2 SVGAGI. The CDR3 length is 19 residues. V trimming: 0 bases; J trimming: 7 bases; junction bases outside the gene matches: 16. Here the CDR3 DNA reads TGTGCCAGCAGTTACTCGGATCCGATAGCGCGGGGGGGTAGGAATGAGCAGTTCTTC. This gives the protein CASSYSDPIARGGRNEQFF.

Concerning this clonotype: The germline gene is not matched at one end of the junction; a read error may be the cause. The V gene is TRBV29-1, the J gene TRBJ1-2, with 8 positions matching TRBD1. CDR1 is SQVTM, CDR2 ANQGSEA, per germline. This CDR3 has 14 amino acids. CDR3 in amino acids: CSVEGDRGYYGYTF. Here the CDR3 DNA reads TGCAGCGTGGAAGGTGACAGGGGATACTATGGCTACACCTTC.

The chain combines TRBV6-5 with TRBJ1-6; maybe TRBD1 (6 bases). The V gene lost 4 bases and the J gene lost 4 bases, with 14 bases spanning the gap. The CDR3 extends over 16 amino acids. The germline V gene has CDR1 MNHEY and CDR2 SVGAGI. The CDR3: CASSSVPGQYNSPLHF. CDR3 sequence (DNA): TGTGCCAGCAGTTCCGTCCCGGGACAATATAATTCACCCCTCCACTTT.

The V call is TRBV7-9, the J call TRBJ2-7, with D perhaps assigned TRBD1 or TRBD2 (5 bases each). Per germline, CDR1 SEHNR and CDR2 FQNEAQ (reference sequence). Trimming left V 3 bases short and J 2 bases short, with 8 bases between. The CDR3 spans 13 residues. The CDR3 sequence is CASSFRDAYEQYF. In DNA, the CDR3 is TGTGCCAGCAGCTTCCGGGACGCCTACGAGCAGTACTTC.

V gene TRBV21-1 combines with J gene TRBJ1-5; the table gives TRBD1 as D, unverified against the DNA. TRBV21-1 is a pseudogene. The CDR3 totals 13 residues. CDR3 region: CASSATRGQPQHF. The CDR3 DNA is TGTGCCAGCAGCGCAACCAGGGGTCAGCCCCAGCATTTT.

Note on this clonotype: Germline and junction disagree at one end, which may indicate a read error. The CDR3: CASSFWNSPEAFF. The CDR3 DNA sequence: TGTGCCAGCAGCTTTTGGAACAGCCCTGAAGCCTTCTTT. This chain uses TRBV11-2 with TRBJ1-1; D unresolved. There are 13 residues in the CDR3. Germline loops: CDR1 SGHAT, CDR2 FQNNGV.

The chain carries TRBV4-1 and TRBJ2-7; TRBD2 is a possible D gene (6 bases). V lost 0 bases, J lost 0 bases, and 15 bases lay in between. CDR3 length equals 17 residues. CDR1 and CDR2 from the germline V gene are MGHRA and YSYEKL. CDR3 sequence: CASSQEPQGSGSYEQYF. The CDR3 nucleotides are TGCGCCAGCAGCCAAGAGCCCCAGGGTAGCGGCTCCTACGAGCAGTACTTC.

This chain joins TRBV16 and TRBJ2-1, with 11 bases fitting TRBD1. Per the germline V gene, CDR1 is KGHSY and CDR2 is FQNENV. This CDR3 contains 16 residues. Trimming took 1 base from V and 4 from J; bases not matched to a gene: 3. CDR3 in amino acids: CASSQWTGGYYNEQFF. The CDR3, as DNA: TGTGCCAGCAGCCAATGGACAGGGGGCTATTACAATGAGCAGTTCTTC.

The chain couples TRBV29-1 to TRBJ2-7; tentatively, D is TRBD2 (5 bases). Germline V gene data show CDR1 as SQVTM and CDR2 as ANQGSEA. The CDR3 sequence is 14 residues long. V gave up 4 bases and J gave up 2 bases, with 15 bases separating them. The CDR3 bases are TGCAGCGTTGTCAGGCTGATCGGGACCTACGAGCAGTACTTC. It codes for CSVVRLIGTYEQYF.

The CDR3: CASSLDPSYGYTF. The DNA for the CDR3 is TGTGCCAGCAGCTTAGATCCATCGTATGGCTACACCTTC. The chain combines TRBV11-2 with TRBJ1-2, with D uncertain. V was clipped by 0 bases and J by 5 bases, with 7 bases between them. Germline lookup yields CDR1 SGHAT and CDR2 FQNNGV. The CDR3 is made up of 13 amino acids. Supplemented by reference TRBV11-2 and TRBJ1-2, the full variable domain reads EAGVAQSPRYKIIEKRQSVAFWCNPISGHATLYWYQQILGQGPKLLIQFQNNGVVDDSQLPKDRFSAERLKGVDSTLKIQPAKLEDSAVYLCASSLDPSYGYTFGSGTRLTVV.

V is TRBV12-3 or TRBV12-4 and J is TRBJ2-5; D tentatively reads TRBD1 or TRBD2 (5 bases each). This CDR3 is 16 amino acids long. Trimming stripped 1 base from V and 1 base from J, with 13 bases between. The CDR3 DNA reads as TGTGCCAGCAGTTTAGGGCCGAGGGGATTCCAAGAGACCCAGTACTTC. Encoded protein: CASSLGPRGFQETQYF.

The V gene is TRBV4-3, the J gene TRBJ2-7; tentatively, D is TRBD2 (6 bases). The V end was cut by 1 base, the J end by 2 bases, with 18 bases between. The CDR3 is 17 amino acids. The V gene's germline CDR1 is LGHNA and CDR2 YSLEER. CDR3 nucleotides: TGCGCCAGCAGCCAAGCGCTTGCCTCGGGGGTTCCCTACGAGCAGTACTTC. Its translation is CASSQALASGVPYEQYF.

V usage is TRBV21-1 and J usage is TRBJ1-5. TRBV21-1 is marked as a pseudogene. The CDR3 covers 19 residues. The CDR3 region has the DNA TGTGCCAGCAGCAAAGCTTGGATGGAGGGGGCCCTCTGCGATCAGCCCCAGCATTTT. Translating it yields CASSKAWMEGALCDQPQHF.

In its sample, this clonotype was seen a few times. V usage is TRBV12-3 or TRBV12-4 and J usage is TRBJ2-4; D may be TRBD2 (6 bases). The CDR3 totals 14 residues. Trimming took 2 bases from V and 8 from J, leaving 13 bases between them. In DNA form, the CDR3 reads TGTGCCAGCAGTTTATATGGAGGGAAGGACATTCAGTACTTC. Encoded protein: CASSLYGGKDIQYF.

The V call is TRBV6-2 or TRBV6-3, the J call TRBJ2-5; a possible D gene is TRBD2 (5 bases). CDR1 MNHEY and CDR2 SVGEGT come from the germline V gene. V lost 2 bases to trimming and J lost 6 bases, with 28 bases between them. The CDR3 runs to 19 residues. The CDR3 here is CASSYNSRMTTRALKTQYF. Here the CDR3 DNA reads TGTGCCAGCAGTTACAACTCCCGGATGACTACTAGGGCCTTGAAGACCCAGTACTTC.

V gene TRBV6-2 or TRBV6-3 combines with J gene TRBJ2-1; 7 bases match TRBD1. After removal of 2 bases from V and 4 bases from J, the junction contained 8 bases not matched to a gene. CDR3 length: 16 residues. CDR1 is MNHEY, CDR2 SVGEGT, per germline. CDR3 nucleotide sequence: TGTGCCAGCAGTTACCCGACAGGGTTGAAGTACAATGAGCAGTTCTTC. This codes for CASSYPTGLKYNEQFF.

The chain uses TRBV7-6 and TRBJ2-7, with no clear D. Trimming stripped 1 base from V and 2 bases from J, with 9 bases between. The CDR3 consists of 14 residues. CDR1 SGHVS and CDR2 FNYEAQ come from the germline V gene. CDR3 loop: CASSLGAVTYEQYF. The DNA for the CDR3 is TGTGCCAGCAGCTTAGGGGCGGTTACCTACGAGCAGTACTTC.

The CDR3 is CASSLGTVPTYGYTF. As DNA, the CDR3 is TGTGCCAGCAGCCTCGGGACAGTTCCGACCTATGGCTACACCTTC. The chain uses TRBV5-4 and TRBJ1-2; 7 nucleotides agree with TRBD1. With V trimmed by 4 bases and J by 4 bases, 10 bases remained unmatched. The CDR3 has 15 amino acids. Germline CDR1 reads SGHNT; CDR2 reads YYREEE (reference sequence).

The rearrangement joins TRBV28 to TRBJ1-2; possibly TRBD1 for D (6 bases). The CDR3 consists of 11 residues. Germline assignment: CDR1 MDHEN and CDR2 SYDVKM. Trimming cost V 6 bases and J 6 bases, with 8 bases left between them. CDR3 bases: TGTGCCAGCAGGAACAGGGATGGCTACACCTTC. This sequence encodes CASRNRDGYTF.

The rearrangement joins TRBV19 to TRBJ1-1; D ambiguous. V shed 5 bases and J shed 10 bases, with 14 bases lying between them. The CDR3 length is 12 residues. Per the germline V gene, CDR1 is LNHDA and CDR2 is SQIVND (reference sequence). The DNA of the CDR3 is TGTGCCAGTAGTCCCAATCCCCTAGGAGCTTTCTTT. Its translation: CASSPNPLGAFF.

V is TRBV30 and J is TRBJ2-4; D possibly corresponds to TRBD2 (6 bases). In germline, CDR1 is GTSNPN, CDR2 SVGIG (reference sequence). This CDR3 is built from 16 residues. Trimming pared 2 bases from V and 1 base from J, leaving 15 bases between. The CDR3 nucleotides are TGTGCCTGGAGTCCTGACTTGGGACTGGCCAAAAACATTCAGTACTTC. It is translated as CAWSPDLGLAKNIQYF.